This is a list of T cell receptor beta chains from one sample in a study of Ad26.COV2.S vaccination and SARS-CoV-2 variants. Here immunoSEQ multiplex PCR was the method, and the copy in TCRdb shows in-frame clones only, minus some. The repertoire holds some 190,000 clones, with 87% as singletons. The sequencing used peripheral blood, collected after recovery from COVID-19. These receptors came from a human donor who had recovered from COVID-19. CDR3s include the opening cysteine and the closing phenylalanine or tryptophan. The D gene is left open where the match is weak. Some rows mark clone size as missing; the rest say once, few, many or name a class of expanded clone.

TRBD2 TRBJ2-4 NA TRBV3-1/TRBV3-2 TGTGCCAGCAGCCAAGAGGCCAGCGGGGGCCCCGGGTACTTC CASSQEASGGPGYF
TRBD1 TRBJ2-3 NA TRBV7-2 TGTGCCAGCAGCATCGACAGGGGCGGCACAGATACGCAGTATTTT CASSIDRGGTDTQYF
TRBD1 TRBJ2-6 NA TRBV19 TGTGCCAGTCGGCATTCGGGGACAGGGTTTTCTGGGGCCAACGTCCTGACTTTC CASRHSGTGFSGANVLTF
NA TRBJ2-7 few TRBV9 TGTGCCAGCAGCGCCCTAGGAGGGGCCGAAGGAGAGCAGTACTTC CASSALGGAEGEQYF
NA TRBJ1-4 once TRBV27 TGTGCCAGCAGTTTGTCCGGGTTCTCGGGGAGCGGTAATGAAAAACTGTTTTTT CASSLSGFSGSGNEKLFF
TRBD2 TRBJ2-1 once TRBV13 TGTGCCAGCAGCTTGGGACTAGCGGGGGCCCCGCAACACAATGAGCAGTTCTTC CASSLGLAGAPQHNEQFF
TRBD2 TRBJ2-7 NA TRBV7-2 TGTGCCAGCAGCTCCCCACGCCTGCTAGCGGGGTCGAGGGAGCAGTACTTC CASSSPRLLAGSREQYF
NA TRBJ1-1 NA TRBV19 TGTGCCAGTAGTATAGGGGGGAGGGCTGAAGCTTTCTTT CASSIGGRAEAFF
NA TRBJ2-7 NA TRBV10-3 TGTGCCATCAGTGAAAGGGAGGAGTCAGAGCAGTACTTC CAISEREESEQYF
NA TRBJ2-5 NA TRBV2 TGTGCCAGCGTCAGGGCCCAAGAGACCCAGTACTTC CASVRAQETQYF
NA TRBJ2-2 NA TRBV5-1 TGCGCCACTCCTAGGATTACCGGGGAGCTGTTTTTT CATPRITGELFF